This T cell receptor beta chain derives from a study of a mutant IDH1 vaccine in newly diagnosed glioma. Documented time point: week 23, last vaccination. Every vaccine dose comprised 300 ug of mutant IDH1 20-mer peptide plus topical imiquimod. Using immunoSEQ multiplex PCR, the repertoire was profiled, and TCRdb retains in-frame clones only, with some absent. Altogether about 29,000 clones are present, 80% being singletons, with the ten largest covering 7.5% to 9.5%. The CDR3 loop spans 16 amino acids. J was trimmed by 6 bases and V by 1 base; bases with no gene match: 6. Germline V gene lookup returns CDR1 SNHLY and CDR2 FYNNEI. For this clone: Its antigen is not identified.

The sample was PBMCs, taken from a glioma patient whose treatment included an IDH1 peptide vaccine. The rearrangement uses TRBV2 and TRBJ2-1; 10 bases agree with TRBD2. The clonotype comes from a young woman with glioma. Written as DNA, the CDR3 is TGTGCCAGCAGTGAAGTTGAACTAGCGGGGTCCAATGAGCAGTTCTTC. This sequence encodes CASSEVELAGSNEQFF.